This TCR beta chain derives from a study of T cells expressing NK-cell markers. Study-level background: Sorted CD3+CD56+NKG2C+, CD3+CD56+NKG2C- and CD3+CD56-NKG2C+ T cells provided the TCR beta repertoires.

A word on this clonotype: No antigen is known for it.

This CDR3 is built from 17 residues. Using the 5' RACE reads, TCRdb records one entry per CDR3 protein without DNA. This sample contains about 540,000 distinct CDR3 sequences. Findings and caveats of the study: Uncertainty persisted over the HCMV specificity of expanded NKG2C+ T cell clones.

The chain recombines TRBV12-3 or TRBV12-4 with TRBJ2-2; lacking DNA, the TRBD1 call made by TCRdb goes unchecked. Specimen: blood T cells: a sorted CD56 or NKG2C T cell subset, CD4+ or CD8+ T cells, or bulk PBMC T cells (not recorded which). This clonotype was obtained from a young man in good health. CDR3 region: CASSPHPGQLDTGELFF.